The clone carrying this TCR beta chain turned up a few times. Antigen unknown. The data derive from a study of CD8+CD57+ T cells in acquired aplastic anemia. The study's findings and limits: Comparison of patients with controls identified around 28 shared CD8+ CDR3 sequences. Patients versus controls showed no significant CD8+ Simpson's diversity difference.

Genomic DNA, serving as template, underwent TCR beta VDJ and CDR3 profiling. TCRdb re-called the reads with MiXCR, one entry per CDR3 protein. The sample contains roughly 200,000 distinct CDR3 sequences, about 60% of which appear only once. Flow cytometry had shown expanded CD8+CD57+ cells in the patients chosen for sequencing. CDR1 is SGHVS, CDR2 FNYEAQ, per germline. The CDR3 has 15 residues. The J segment lost 4 bases and the V segment lost 1 base, leaving 3 bases of the junction unmatched. The source of this sequence is a human donor with aplastic anemia. The chain is built from TRBV7-6 and TRBJ1-5; 8 bases are shared with TRBD1. Sequences were obtained from sorted CD4+, CD8+, or CD8+CD57+ T cells (not recorded which) from PBMCs. CDR3: CASSLGTGRNQPQHF. For the CDR3, the DNA is TGTGCCAGCAGCTTAGGGACAGGGAGAAATCAGCCCCAGCATTTT.